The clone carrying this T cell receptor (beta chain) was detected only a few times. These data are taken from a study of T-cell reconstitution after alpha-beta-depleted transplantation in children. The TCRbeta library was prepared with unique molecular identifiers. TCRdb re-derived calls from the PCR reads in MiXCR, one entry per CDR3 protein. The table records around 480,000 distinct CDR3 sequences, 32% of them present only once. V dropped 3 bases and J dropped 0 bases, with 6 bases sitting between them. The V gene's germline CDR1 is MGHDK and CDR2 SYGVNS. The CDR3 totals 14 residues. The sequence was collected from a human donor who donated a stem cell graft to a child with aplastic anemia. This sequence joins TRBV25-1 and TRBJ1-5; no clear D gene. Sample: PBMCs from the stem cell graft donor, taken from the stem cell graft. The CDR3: CASSERYSNQPQHF. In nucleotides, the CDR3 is TGTGCCAGCAGTGAGCGCTATAGCAATCAGCCCCAGCATTTT.